This T cell receptor beta chain was found in a study of blood T cell repertoires in COVID-19. About the study: The samples span acute and convalescent COVID-19 from the United States, Italy and Spain. The cDNA or gDNA used as material had been derived from T cells, B-cell-depleted T cells, or PBMCs.

Germline V gives CDR1 MNHEY, CDR2 SMNVEV (reference sequence). The V segment lost 5 bases and the J segment 2 bases; nucleotides outside the gene matches: 8. This CDR3 region has 16 residues. Seattle-derived patients entered the study during active infection and were followed longitudinally. Original methodology: Scientists estimated how many nucleated cells there were by amplifying reference gene primers. TCRdb keeps only in-frame clones here, not all; method: immunoSEQ multiplex PCR. The DNA was the basis for D and trimming; V, J and clone size are from that table. The table has fewer than 60,000 clones, approximately 87% seen once; the top ten hold around 7.1%.

Specimen: peripheral blood. This receptor was taken from a woman aged 60-70 years with COVID-19, enrolled during active disease. This sequence joins TRBV27 and TRBJ2-1; 8 nucleotides match TRBD2. In nucleotides, the CDR3 is TGTGCCAGCAGTAACCGTTTAGCGGGAACCTACAATGAGCAGTTCTTC. As protein: CASSNRLAGTYNEQFF.